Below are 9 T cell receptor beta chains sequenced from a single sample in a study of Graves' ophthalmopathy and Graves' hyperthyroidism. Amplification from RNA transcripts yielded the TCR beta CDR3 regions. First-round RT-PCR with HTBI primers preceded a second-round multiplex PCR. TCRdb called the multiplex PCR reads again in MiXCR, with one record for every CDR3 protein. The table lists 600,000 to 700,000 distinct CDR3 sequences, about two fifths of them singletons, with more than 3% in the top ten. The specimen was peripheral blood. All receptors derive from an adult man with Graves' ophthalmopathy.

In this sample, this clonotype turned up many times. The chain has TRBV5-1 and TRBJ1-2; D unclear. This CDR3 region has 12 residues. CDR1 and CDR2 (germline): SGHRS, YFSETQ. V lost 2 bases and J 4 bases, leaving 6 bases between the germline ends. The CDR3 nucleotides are TGCGCCAGCAGCTTAAACCGCTATGGCTACACCTTC. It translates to CASSLNRYGYTF.

In DNA form, the CDR3 reads TGCGCCAGCAGCCAAGATCATGGGGTAACTACGCAGTATTTT. Translating it yields CASSQDHGVTTQYF. This sequence joins TRBV4-1 and TRBJ2-3; no clear D gene. Germline assignment: CDR1 MGHRA and CDR2 YSYEKL. CDR3 length: 14 amino acids. Trimming shortened V by 0 bases and J by 8 bases, and 12 bases separated the two germline ends.

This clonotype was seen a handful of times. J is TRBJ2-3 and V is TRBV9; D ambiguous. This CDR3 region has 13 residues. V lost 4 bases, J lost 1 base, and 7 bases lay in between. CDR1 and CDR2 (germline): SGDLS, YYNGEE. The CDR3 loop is CASSSVGTDTQYF. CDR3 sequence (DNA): TGTGCCAGCAGCTCTGTAGGCACAGATACGCAGTATTTT. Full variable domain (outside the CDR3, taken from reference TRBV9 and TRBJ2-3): DSGVTQTPKHLITATGQRVTLRCSPRSGDLSVYWYQQSLDQGLQFLIQYYNGEERAKGNILERFSAQQFPDLHSELNLSSLELGDSALYFCASSSVGTDTQYFGPGTRLTVL.

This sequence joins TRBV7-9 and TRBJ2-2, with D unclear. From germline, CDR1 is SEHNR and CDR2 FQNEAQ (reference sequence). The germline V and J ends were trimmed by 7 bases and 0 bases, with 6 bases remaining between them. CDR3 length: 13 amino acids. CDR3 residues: CASNPTNTGELFF. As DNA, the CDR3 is TGTGCCAGCAACCCAACGAACACCGGGGAGCTGTTTTTT.

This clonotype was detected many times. The CDR3 is CASSLALDRPVYGYTF. The CDR3, as DNA: TGTGCCAGCAGCTTAGCGTTGGACAGGCCCGTCTATGGCTACACCTTC. The chain recombines TRBV7-2 with TRBJ1-2; 7 nucleotides agree with TRBD1. The V and J ends lost 0 bases and 4 bases, in that order; junction bases with no gene match: 8. The CDR3 is made up of 16 amino acids. CDR1 and CDR2 (germline): SGHTA, FQGNSA.

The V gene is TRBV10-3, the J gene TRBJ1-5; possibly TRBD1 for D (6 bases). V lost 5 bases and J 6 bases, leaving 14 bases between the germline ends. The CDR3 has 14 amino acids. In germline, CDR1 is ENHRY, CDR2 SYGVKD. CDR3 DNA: TGTGCCATCAGTTACGACAGGTGGGCTCAGCCCCAGCATTTT. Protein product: CAISYDRWAQPQHF.

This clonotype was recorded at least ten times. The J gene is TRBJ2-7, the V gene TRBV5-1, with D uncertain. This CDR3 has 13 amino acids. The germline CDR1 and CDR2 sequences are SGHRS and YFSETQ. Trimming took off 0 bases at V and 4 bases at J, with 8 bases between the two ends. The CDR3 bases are TGCGCCAGCAGCTTGGAGGCAAGATACGAGCAGTACTTC. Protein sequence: CASSLEARYEQYF.

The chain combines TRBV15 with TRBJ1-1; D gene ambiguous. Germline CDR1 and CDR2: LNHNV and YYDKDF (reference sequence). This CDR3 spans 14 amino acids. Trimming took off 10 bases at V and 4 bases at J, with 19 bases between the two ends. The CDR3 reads CASSSPIRGTEAFF. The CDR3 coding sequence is TGTGCCAGCAGTAGCCCAATTCGGGGCACTGAAGCTTTCTTT.

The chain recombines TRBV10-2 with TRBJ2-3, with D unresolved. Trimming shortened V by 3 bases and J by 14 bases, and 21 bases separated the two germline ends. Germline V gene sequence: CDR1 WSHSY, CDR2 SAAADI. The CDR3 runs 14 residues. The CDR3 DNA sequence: TGCGCCAGCAGTGACCTTTTTGGACCGGCCCGTCCGTATTTT. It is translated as CASSDLFGPARPYF.